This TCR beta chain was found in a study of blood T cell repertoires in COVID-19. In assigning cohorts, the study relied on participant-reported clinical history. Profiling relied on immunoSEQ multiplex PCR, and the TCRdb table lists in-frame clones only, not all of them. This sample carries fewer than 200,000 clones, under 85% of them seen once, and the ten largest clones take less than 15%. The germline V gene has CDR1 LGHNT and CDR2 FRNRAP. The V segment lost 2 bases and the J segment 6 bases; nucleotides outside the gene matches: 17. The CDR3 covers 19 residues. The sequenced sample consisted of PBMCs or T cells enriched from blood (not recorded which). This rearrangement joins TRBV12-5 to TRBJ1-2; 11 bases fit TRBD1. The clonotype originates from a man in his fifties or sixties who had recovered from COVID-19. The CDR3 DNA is TGTGCTAGTGGTTTGACGGCGAGGGCAGGACAGGGGGCCTTAAATGGCTACACCTTC. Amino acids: CASGLTARAGQGALNGYTF.